The rows below give T cell receptor beta chains drawn from one sample of a study of T cells after yellow fever vaccination. In TCRdb, the 5' RACE reads were re-called with MiXCR into one record per CDR3 protein. Of 30,000 to 35,000 distinct CDR3 sequences detected, approximately 7% appear once; the ten largest clones hold 22%. Sequences were derived from PBMCs, either bulk or a sorted T-cell subset (CD4+, CD8+, memory, or dextramer-sorted; not recorded which), sampled on the day of the first yellow fever vaccination. The receptors here all came from a man between 18 and 29 years old who received the YFV17D yellow fever vaccine. Both conserved end residues are part of each CDR3. A D gene is named only where the DNA matches it firmly. Rows give clone size only sometimes, using once, few, many, or a class for an expanded clone.

TRBJ2-2 many NA TRBV2 TGTGCCAGCAGTAGGAGTTATAACACCGGGGAGCTGTTTTTT CASSRSYNTGELFF
TRBJ1-1 few NA TRBV7-2 TGTGCCAGCAGCCCCCGCGGGGAGCAGGTAGCTTTCTTT CASSPRGEQVAFF
TRBJ1-3 NA NA TRBV9 TGTGCCAGCAGCGTAGCACCTACCTCTGGAAACACCATATATTTT CASSVAPTSGNTIYF
TRBJ1-4 many TRBD1 TRBV4-2 TGTGCCAGCAGCCAAGCAGTCGGGACAGGGGATGAAAAACTGTTTTTT CASSQAVGTGDEKLFF
TRBJ1-3 many TRBD1 TRBV4-1 TGCGCCAGCAGCCAGGACAGGGAAGCTGGAAACACCATATATTTT CASSQDREAGNTIYF
TRBJ2-3 many TRBD2 TRBV29-1 TGCAGCGTGACCACGGGACTAGCGGGGGGACGCGGAAAAGATACGCAGTATTTT CSVTTGLAGGRGKDTQYF
TRBJ2-3 many NA TRBV7-2 TGTGCCAGCAGCTACAAGGGTTTTGCAGATACGCAGTATTTT CASSYKGFADTQYF
TRBJ2-7 few NA TRBV7-9 TGTGCCAGCAGCTTAGAGGTTGGGGGAACCTACGAGCAGTACTTC CASSLEVGGTYEQYF
TRBJ1-5 few NA TRBV5-1 TGCGCCAGCAGCTTGGCAGGGGTCGAGGGGCAGCCCCAGCATTTT CASSLAGVEGQPQHF
TRBJ2-3 many NA TRBV5-6 TGTGCCAGCAGCAACGAGCGGCGGGTGAACGGGGATACGCAGTATTTT CASSNERRVNGDTQYF
TRBJ2-2 many TRBD1 TRBV7-9 TGTGCCAGCAGCGCCGGGACAGGGCTCGGGGAGCTGTTTTTT CASSAGTGLGELFF
TRBJ2-3 NA TRBD1 TRBV7-2 TGTGCCAGCGGCCCTGGGACAGCGACAGATACGCAGTATTTT CASGPGTATDTQYF
TRBJ1-6 NA TRBD1 TRBV4-2 TGTGCCAGCAGCCAAGAACAGGGGGCCTATTCACCCCTCCACTTT CASSQEQGAYSPLHF
TRBJ1-6 many NA TRBV6-5 TGTGCCACCAACCCCCGGGACGGTCATTCACCCCTCCACTTT CATNPRDGHSPLHF
TRBJ1-5 NA NA TRBV27 TGTGCCAGCAGTTTAAGGGGACTCCCGAATCAGCCCCAGCATTTT CASSLRGLPNQPQHF
TRBJ2-7 NA TRBD2 TRBV7-3 TGTGCCAGCAGCTCAGGGACTAGCGGGACCCACCACTTC CASSSGTSGTHHF
TRBJ2-7 few NA TRBV9 TGTGCCAGCAGCGCTCAGACCGTCTCCGAGCAGTACTTC CASSAQTVSEQYF
TRBJ1-5 many NA TRBV7-9 TGTGCCAGCAGCACCGGAGCCCCGCTCGTTAGCAATCAGCCCCAGCATTTT CASSTGAPLVSNQPQHF
TRBJ2-7 NA TRBD1 TRBV18 TGTGCCAGCTCACCACCCTCGACAGGGAAGGGGTACGAGCGGTACTTC CASSPPSTGKGYERYF
TRBJ1-5 NA NA TRBV20-1 TGCAGTGCCAAACCTACAGGGATCAATCAGCCCCAGCATTTT CSAKPTGINQPQHF
TRBJ1-4 many TRBD1 TRBV6-5 TGTGCCAGCAGTTACAACAGGGGGCAGAATGAAAAACTGTTTTTT CASSYNRGQNEKLFF
TRBJ2-3 many NA TRBV13 TGTGCCAGCAGCCTACCCACAGGGGCGGGGGATACGCAGTATTTT CASSLPTGAGDTQYF
TRBJ1-5 many NA TRBV6-1 TGTGCCTGTCGTTCTGAGGGGGTGAGCAATCAGCCCCAGCATTTT CACRSEGVSNQPQHF
TRBJ2-1 NA TRBD1 TRBV5-4 TGTGCCAGCAGAAACTTCGCCGGGACAGGATATAACAATGAGCAGTTCTTC CASRNFAGTGYNNEQFF
TRBJ1-3 few NA TRBV7-2 TGTGCCAGCAGCTTAGACTCGACAGGTGGAAACACCATATATTTT CASSLDSTGGNTIYF
TRBJ2-3 many TRBD2 TRBV29-1 TGCAGCGCTCCGGGACTAGCGGGGGCGTCAGATACGCAGTATTTT CSAPGLAGASDTQYF
TRBJ2-7 many NA TRBV7-8 TGTGCCAGCAGCTTAGTGGGCTACGAGCAGTACTTC CASSLVGYEQYF
TRBJ1-1 many NA TRBV9 TGTGCCAGCGGTTATAAGGACACTGAAGCTTTCTTT CASGYKDTEAFF
TRBJ2-5 many NA TRBV5-1 TGCGCCAGCAGCCTACGTGACGGAGAGACCCAGTACTTC CASSLRDGETQYF
TRBJ1-5 many TRBD1 TRBV18 TGTGCCAGCTCAGGACAGGGGGGAGGCAATCAGCCCCAGCATTTT CASSGQGGGNQPQHF
TRBJ2-3 NA NA TRBV5-1 TGCGCCAGCAGAGGCGAGGGCACAGATACGCAGTATTTT CASRGEGTDTQYF
TRBJ1-2 many TRBD1 TRBV10-3 TGTGCCATCAGGACAGGGGACTATGGCTACACCTTC CAIRTGDYGYTF
TRBJ1-1 many NA TRBV6-4 TGTGCCAGCAGTGAAGGAGAAGGGGCCGGGCACGCTGAAGCTTTCTTT CASSEGEGAGHAEAFF
TRBJ1-1 few NA TRBV28 TGTGCCACCTCGTGGGGGAACACTGAAGCTTTCTTT CATSWGNTEAFF
TRBJ1-4 NA NA TRBV27 TGTGCCAGCAGTTCGCCGGGGCAACCTAATGAAAAACTGTTTTTT CASSSPGQPNEKLFF
TRBJ2-1 NA TRBD1 TRBV5-4 TGTGCCAGCGTCGGGACAGGGGAAGGCAATGAGCAGTTCTTC CASVGTGEGNEQFF
TRBJ1-4 many NA TRBV19 TGTGCCAGTAGTTACACCCCGACATCTAAGTGGAAACTGTTTTTT CASSYTPTSKWKLFF
TRBJ1-1 few NA TRBV20-1 TGCAGTGCTAGAGTTCCAGCGGGACTTGAAGCTTTCTTT CSARVPAGLEAFF
TRBJ1-5 many NA TRBV11-2 TGTGCCAGCAGCTTAGTACAGGGTTTGCAGCATTTT CASSLVQGLQHF
TRBJ2-7 many NA TRBV7-9 TGTGCCAGCAGCTGGGGGCAGGGGAGCTCCTACGAGCAGTACTTC CASSWGQGSSYEQYF
TRBJ2-1 many TRBD1 TRBV5-6 TGTGCCAGCAGCTTGAAGGACAGGGTCACCAATGAGCAGTTCTTC CASSLKDRVTNEQFF
TRBJ2-2 many NA TRBV27 TGTGCCAGCGTCGTTGGGGGGTCCGGGGGCAAAAGGAGGACCGGGGAGCTGTTTTTT CASVVGGSGGKRRTGELFF
TRBJ2-3 NA NA TRBV24-1 TGTGCCACCAGTGATCGGGCAGGGGCTTCAGATACGCAGTATTTT CATSDRAGASDTQYF
TRBJ1-5 NA TRBD1 TRBV20-1 TGCAGTGCCCAGGGGGCCGGCAATCAGCCCCAGCATTTT CSAQGAGNQPQHF
TRBJ2-3 many NA TRBV3-1 TGTGCCAGCAGTCCGCCGGGCACAGATACGCAGTATTTT CASSPPGTDTQYF
TRBJ2-5 NA TRBD2 TRBV18 TGTGCCAGCTCACCACCGGCTAGCGGGGGCCATCTCCCGGAGACCCAGTACTTC CASSPPASGGHLPETQYF
TRBJ2-3 many TRBD2 TRBV29-1 TGCAGCCCCACAGGACTAGCAACAGATACGCAGTATTTT CSPTGLATDTQYF
TRBJ2-1 many NA TRBV6-1 TGTGCCAGCAGTGAAGCCGAACTCAATGAGCAGTTCTTC CASSEAELNEQFF
TRBJ2-4 many NA TRBV6-4 TGTGCCAGAGCGAGGAGATTTTGGCAGTATGGCAACATTCAGTACTTC CARARRFWQYGNIQYF
TRBJ2-2 medium-sized NA TRBV5-1 TGCGCCAGCCTACCGGGGGGCGGACCGGTCCCCGGGGAGCTGTTTTTT CASLPGGGPVPGELFF
TRBJ2-5 NA TRBD2 TRBV5-4 TGTGCCAGCAGCTTGGTTCCTCTAGCGGTTGAGACCCAGTACTTC CASSLVPLAVETQYF